These 28 T cell receptor beta chains were sequenced from one sample in a study of blood T cell repertoires in COVID-19. The table came from immunoSEQ multiplex PCR; TCRdb's copy has only in-frame clones and leaves some out. The sample carries over 200,000 clones, 70% to 90% recorded once. The sequenced sample consisted of PBMCs or T cells enriched from blood (not recorded which). The receptors stem from a man aged 25 to 45 who had recovered from COVID-19.

In its sample, this clone was seen a few times. This sequence joins TRBV4-2 and TRBJ1-1; 7 bases line up with TRBD1. Germline V CDR1 and CDR2: LGHNA, YNFKEQ. The CDR3 loop spans 16 amino acids. V gave up 3 bases and J gave up 1 base; unmatched junction bases: 8. CDR3 sequence (DNA): TGTGCCAGCAGCCAGGCGACAGGGATCCAGAACACTGAAGCTTTCTTT. Translating it yields CASSQATGIQNTEAFF.

CDR3 residues: CASSQDRGVGPQSAFF. CDR3 bases: TGCGCCAGCAGCCAAGATCGTGGCGTGGGGCCCCAATCGGCTTTCTTT. The chain joins TRBV4-3 to TRBJ1-1; possible D gene TRBD1, 5 bases. The CDR3 has 16 amino acids. From germline, CDR1 is LGHNA and CDR2 YSLEER. V lost 0 bases and J 11 bases, leaving 22 bases between the germline ends.

The chain carries TRBV7-8 and TRBJ1-2; D may be TRBD1 (5 bases). Germline CDR1 and CDR2: SGHVS and FQNEAQ. The CDR3 is 14 amino acids. V was clipped by 1 base and J by 4 bases, with 10 bases between them. In DNA, the CDR3 is TGTGCCAGCAGCTTAGAATGGGGCCTCTATGGCTACACCTTC. Residues: CASSLEWGLYGYTF.

The chain carries TRBV12-5 and TRBJ2-7; 13 bases are a match to TRBD2. This CDR3 is built from 17 residues. V trimming: 2 bases; J trimming: 3 bases; junction bases outside the gene matches: 7. From germline, CDR1 is LGHNT and CDR2 FRNRAP. In DNA form, the CDR3 reads TGTGCTAGTGGTTTGCGGACTAGCGGGAGTGATAACTACGAGCAGTACTTC. Its protein is CASGLRTSGSDNYEQYF. The full variable domain, its missing parts supplied by reference TRBV12-5 and TRBJ2-7, is DARVTQTPRHKVTEMGQEVTMRCQPILGHNTVFWYRQTMMQGLELLAYFRNRAPLDDSGMPKDRFSAEMPDATLATLKIQPSEPRDSAVYFCASGLRTSGSDNYEQYFGPGTRLTVT.

The rearrangement links TRBV11-2 to TRBJ2-3, with a tentative D call TRBD1 (6 bases). Germline CDR1 SGHAT, CDR2 FQNNGV. The V gene lost 4 bases and the J gene lost 5 bases, with 16 bases spanning the gap. The CDR3 totals 15 residues. CDR3 region: CASSYRGQWVDTQYF. The CDR3 bases are TGTGCCAGCAGCTATCGGGGACAATGGGTAGATACGCAGTATTTT.

The chain joins TRBV11-2 to TRBJ1-3; TRBD1 agrees at 7 bases. This CDR3 has 18 residues. Germline trimming cut 2 bases from V and 1 base from J; bases unmatched to any gene: 11. Germline values: CDR1 SGHAT, CDR2 FQNNGV. Written as DNA, the CDR3 is TGTGCCAGCAGCTTATATCGGCGGACAGGCGTTTCTGGAAACACCATATATTTT. It specifies CASSLYRRTGVSGNTIYF.

The gene calls are TRBV2 and TRBJ2-7; TRBD1 might be the D (6 bases). Germline CDR1 SNHLY, CDR2 FYNNEI. V lost 7 bases and J 1 base, leaving 11 bases between the germline ends. This CDR3 is 13 amino acids long. The CDR3 here is CASKDSPSYEQYF. DNA of the CDR3: TGTGCCAGCAAGGACAGTCCATCCTACGAGCAGTACTTC.

Here the CDR3 reads CASSQSRETQYF. The DNA of the CDR3 is TGTGCCAGCAGCCAATCCCGAGAGACCCAGTACTTC. The rearrangement uses TRBV16 and TRBJ2-5, with unresolved D. Trimming took off 0 bases at V and 4 bases at J, with 3 bases between the two ends. This CDR3 has 12 amino acids. Germline V CDR1 and CDR2: KGHSY, FQNENV.

J is TRBJ1-6 and V is TRBV2, with D tentatively TRBD1 (6 bases). CDR1 SNHLY and CDR2 FYNNEI come from the germline V gene. The CDR3 totals 14 residues. With 3 bases removed from V and 5 bases from J, the gap between germline ends came to 8 bases. The CDR3 DNA reads as TGTGCCAGCAGTGAGAGGACAGATAATTCACCCCTCCACTTT. Encoded protein: CASSERTDNSPLHF.

This clone was detected once. V gene TRBV28 combines with J gene TRBJ2-3; no definite D call. CDR1 is MDHEN and CDR2 is SYDVKM in the germline V gene. V lost 1 base, J lost 0 bases, and 14 bases lay in between. CDR3 length equals 17 residues. CDR3 amino acids: CASSLLGTLRSTDTQYF. DNA for the CDR3: TGTGCCAGCAGTTTATTAGGCACCCTCAGGAGCACAGATACGCAGTATTTT.

The V and J genes are TRBV2 and TRBJ2-5; 9 bases line up with TRBD2. CDR1 SNHLY and CDR2 FYNNEI come from the germline V gene. CDR3 length equals 14 residues. Unmatched junction bases numbered 6, after V lost 5 bases and J lost 5 bases. The CDR3 region is CASSSGLARETQYF. CDR3 bases: TGTGCCAGCAGTTCGGGACTAGCAAGGGAGACCCAGTACTTC.

The J gene is TRBJ2-7, the V gene TRBV6-5; 9 nucleotides line up with TRBD1. The CDR3 extends over 14 amino acids. CDR1 MNHEY and CDR2 SVGAGI come from the germline V gene. Trimming took 5 bases from V and 4 from J; bases not matched to a gene: 6. The CDR3 reads CASSRLGQGYEQYF. CDR3 sequence (DNA): TGTGCCAGCAGTCGTTTGGGACAGGGTTACGAGCAGTACTTC.

The CDR3 DNA sequence: TGTGCCAGCAGTCCCCTTGGGGCAGGGGGCCGGGGAGGGGAGCTGTTTTTT. It specifies CASSPLGAGGRGGELFF. The chain employs TRBV27 and TRBJ2-2, with 8 nucleotides matching TRBD1. This CDR3 region has 17 residues. Germline loops: CDR1 MNHEY, CDR2 SMNVEV (reference sequence). V lost 5 bases and J lost 8; bases outside the gene matches: 16.

The CDR3 DNA reads as TGTGCCAGCAGCTCCAGAGGAGGGGCTTACGAGCAGTACTTC. Translation: CASSSRGGAYEQYF. The rearrangement links TRBV6-5 to TRBJ2-7; D may be TRBD2 (6 bases). Trimming removed 6 bases at V and 4 bases at J, with 16 bases between. The CDR3 is made up of 14 amino acids. Germline CDR1 MNHEY, CDR2 SVGAGI.

The rearrangement links TRBV4-1 to TRBJ1-2; 8 bases map to TRBD1. CDR1 MGHRA and CDR2 YSYEKL come from the germline V gene. The length of the CDR3 is 15 residues. V shed 4 bases, J shed 4 bases, and the junction held 8 bases outside the gene matches. CDR3 region: CASSPQQGEFYGYTF. As DNA, the CDR3 is TGCGCCAGCAGCCCTCAACAGGGGGAATTCTATGGCTACACCTTC.

The chain couples TRBV29-1 to TRBJ1-1; D gene unclear. The V gene lost 2 bases and the J gene lost 8 bases, with 12 bases spanning the gap. The germline CDR1 and CDR2 sequences are SQVTM and ANQGSEA. This CDR3 has 12 amino acids. The CDR3 spells CSVETGGREAFF. The CDR3 DNA is TGCAGCGTTGAAACGGGTGGGAGGGAAGCTTTCTTT.

This chain links TRBV5-1 with TRBJ2-1; 11 nucleotides agree with TRBD2. The length of the CDR3 is 15 residues. Germline V gives CDR1 SGHRS, CDR2 YFSETQ. The V and J ends lost 4 bases and 5 bases, in that order; junction bases with no gene match: 5. This CDR3 reads CASSAGTSGNNEQFF. CDR3 bases: TGCGCCAGCAGCGCCGGGACTAGCGGAAACAATGAGCAGTTCTTC.

J is TRBJ1-2 and V is TRBV25-1, with D unclear. The CDR3 contains 11 residues. Per the germline V gene, CDR1 is MGHDK and CDR2 is SYGVNS. V was clipped by 6 bases and J by 4 bases, with 6 bases between them. CDR3 sequence reads: CASSYTYGYTF. Here the CDR3 DNA reads TGTGCCAGCAGCTATACCTATGGCTACACCTTC.

This chain connects TRBV28 to TRBJ1-4; 8 bases are a match to TRBD1. Looked up from germline, CDR1 is MDHEN and CDR2 is SYDVKM. The CDR3 covers 14 residues. The trim removed 6 bases at V and 10 bases at J, leaving 10 bases unmatched. The CDR3 coding sequence is TGTGCCAGCAGCCGAGGACAGGGCCAACGAAAACTGTTTTTT. It specifies CASSRGQGQRKLFF.

The chain recombines TRBV18 with TRBJ2-7; possible D gene TRBD1, 6 bases. Germline V gene sequence: CDR1 KGHSH, CDR2 LQKENI. With 4 bases removed from V and 0 bases from J, the gap between germline ends came to 10 bases. The CDR3 is made up of 14 amino acids. The CDR3 sequence: CASSLMDSSYEQYF. The CDR3 region has the DNA TGTGCCAGCTCACTCATGGACAGCTCCTACGAGCAGTACTTC.

This rearrangement joins TRBV5-4 to TRBJ2-5, with TRBD1 identical over 7 bases. The CDR3 runs to 13 residues. Unmatched junction bases numbered 5, after V lost 5 bases and J lost 4 bases. Germline V CDR1 and CDR2: SGHNT, YYREEE (reference sequence). The CDR3 DNA sequence: TGTGCCAGCAGAGACAGGGTTGGAGAGACCCAGTACTTC. Translating it yields CASRDRVGETQYF.

This clone was observed a single time. This chain connects TRBV7-9 to TRBJ2-7; 13 nucleotides align to TRBD2. The junction had 5 bases not matched to a gene; V was cut back by 4 bases and J by 2 bases. The germline V gene has CDR1 SEHNR and CDR2 FQNEAQ (reference sequence). The CDR3 sequence is 16 residues long. CDR3 sequence: CASSSRTSGRPYEQYF. Written as DNA, the CDR3 is TGTGCCAGCAGCTCGAGGACTAGCGGGAGACCCTACGAGCAGTACTTC. The variable domain in full, with the rest retrieved from reference TRBV7-9 and TRBJ2-7, is DTGVSQNPRHKITKRGQNVTFRCDPISEHNRLYWYRQTLGQGPEFLTYFQNEAQLEKSRLLSDRFSAERPKGSFSTLEIQRTEQGDSAMYLCASSSRTSGRPYEQYFGPGTRLTVT.

J is TRBJ2-7 and V is TRBV3-1 (or the pseudogene TRBV3-2); 7 bases agree with TRBD1. The junction had 2 bases not matched to a gene; V was cut back by 1 base and J by 2 bases. Germline V gives CDR1 LGHDT, CDR2 YNNKEL (reference sequence). The CDR3 length is 14 residues. CDR3 nucleotides: TGTGCCAGCAGCCAAGGGGACAGACCCTACGAGCAGTACTTC. The encoded protein is CASSQGDRPYEQYF.

As concerns this clone: Mismatch with germline at one junction end may stem from a read error. V and J are TRBV27 and TRBJ2-7, with 7 bases aligning to TRBD2. This CDR3 contains 15 residues. From germline, CDR1 is MNHEY and CDR2 SMNVEV (reference sequence). CDR3 region: CAGSLSGGGSYEQYF. The CDR3 bases are TGTGCCGGCAGTTTATCCGGGGGAGGGTCCTACGAGCAGTACTTC.

V gene TRBV5-6 combines with J gene TRBJ2-5, with D possibly matching TRBD2 (5 bases). The CDR3 runs to 14 residues. The V gene lost 3 bases and the J gene lost 4 bases, with 13 bases spanning the gap. Germline CDR1 reads SGHDT; CDR2 reads YYEEEE. CDR3 nucleotide sequence: TGTGCCAGCAGCTCAGGACTGCGTGCAGAGACCCAGTACTTC. Translating it yields CASSSGLRAETQYF.

The rearrangement uses TRBV4-1 and TRBJ1-4; maybe TRBD1 (6 bases). The CDR3 consists of 15 residues. Trimming left V 6 bases short and J 7 bases short, with 18 bases between. Germline loops: CDR1 MGHRA, CDR2 YSYEKL. The CDR3 coding sequence is TGCGCCAGCAGTGCGACCGGGACAAGGGCTGAAAAACTGTTTTTT. It is translated as CASSATGTRAEKLFF.

This chain connects TRBV6-1 to TRBJ1-3, with D perhaps matching TRBD1 (6 bases). CDR1 and CDR2 (germline): MNHNS, SASEGT. The CDR3 is 12 residues long. Trimming removed 3 bases from V and 9 bases from J, with 9 bases in between. The CDR3 nucleotides read TGTGCCAGCAGTGAGCAACAGGGCACCATATATTTT. The encoded protein is CASSEQQGTIYF.

The chain links TRBV4-2 to TRBJ2-2; 9 bases line up with TRBD2. CDR1 is LGHNA, CDR2 YNFKEQ, per germline. V was pared by 7 bases and J by 7 bases, with 13 bases of the junction left unmatched. The CDR3 runs 16 residues. CDR3 loop: CASKKIAGAPGGELFF. The DNA of the CDR3 is TGTGCCAGCAAGAAGATAGCGGGGGCCCCTGGCGGGGAGCTGTTTTTT.